This T cell receptor beta chain was profiled in a study of shared clonotypes between healthy human individuals. Study as a whole: The study used three CD4 naive, three CD4 memory, two CD8 naive and one CD8 memory plate per donor.

As concerns this clone: The antigen is undetermined. Other DNA sequences in this sample translate to the same CDR3.

Deep-level assay runs were performed. The table came from immunoSEQ multiplex PCR; TCRdb's copy has only in-frame clones and leaves some out. This table holds approximately 2.5 million clones, around 94% found once. Study findings and constraints: A handful of donors shared about 4.8% of their naive CD4 clonotypes.

Deletions cut 0 bases from V and 3 bases from J, with 3 bases between. The CDR3 spans 12 residues. Germline V gene sequence: CDR1 SGHDT, CDR2 YYEEEE. Material: naive CD4+ T cells sorted from blood. As to subset: CD45RA+ positively selected. The receptor was isolated from a man aged 18 to 30 in good health. The V and J genes are TRBV5-6 and TRBJ1-2; no reliable D call. DNA for the CDR3: TGTGCCAGCAGCTTGGCGGACTATGGCTACACCTTC. It specifies CASSLADYGYTF. Complete variable domain (other parts from reference TRBV5-6 and TRBJ1-2): DAGVTQSPTHLIKTRGQQVTLRCSPKSGHDTVSWYQQALGQGPQFIFQYYEEEERQRGNFPDRFSGHQFPNYSSELNVNALLLGDSALYLCASSLADYGYTFGSGTRLTVV.